A single sample gave rise to the 14 T cell receptor beta chains below, sequenced in a study of CD8 T cells in ankylosing spondylitis. TCRdb analysed the 5' RACE reads with MiXCR anew, one entry per CDR3 protein. The table includes under 450,000 distinct CDR3 sequences, about a sixth detected once. Study-level results: A motif in TCR beta, a set of fewer than ten highly homologous variants, appeared characteristic of ankylosing spondylitis blood.

These TCRs' antigens remain unknown. The sequencing input was blood, either unsorted or a sorted T cell fraction (not recorded which). The receptors here all came from a male donor with ankylosing spondylitis.

The gene calls are TRBV20-1 and TRBJ2-7, with TRBD2 matching 8 bases. J gave up 2 bases and V 0 bases, and 6 bases lay outside the gene matches. Germline CDR1 and CDR2: DFQATT and SNEGSKA (reference sequence). The CDR3 consists of 15 residues. CDR3 protein: CSARDDGRAAYEQYF. CDR3 bases: TGCAGTGCTAGAGATGACGGGAGGGCCGCCTACGAGCAGTACTTC.

The CDR3 loop reads CATSDLGLLNEQFF. CDR3 sequence (DNA): TGTGCCACCAGTGATTTGGGACTACTCAATGAGCAGTTCTTC. The rearrangement links TRBV24-1 to TRBJ2-1, with D tentatively TRBD2 (6 bases). V lost 0 bases to trimming and J lost 6 bases, with 8 bases between them. Germline V lookup: CDR1 KGHDR, CDR2 SFDVKD. The CDR3 spans 14 residues.

The chain has TRBV5-6 and TRBJ1-1; D not certain. The germline V and J ends were trimmed by 4 bases and 10 bases, with 14 bases remaining between them. The CDR3 extends over 12 amino acids. Germline loops: CDR1 SGHDT, CDR2 YYEEEE. The CDR3: CASSPSGRGAFF. CDR3 nucleotides: TGTGCCAGCAGCCCCAGCGGGCGTGGAGCTTTCTTT.

The chain employs TRBV5-1 and TRBJ1-1, with D perhaps TRBD1 (5 bases). V was shortened by 4 bases and J by 6 bases, with 19 bases between the two germline ends. Germline CDR1 SGHRS, CDR2 YFSETQ. The CDR3 loop spans 15 amino acids. CDR3 sequence: CASSNTGTPDAEAFF. CDR3 nucleotide sequence: TGCGCCAGCAGCAATACCGGGACTCCCGACGCTGAAGCTTTCTTT.

This clonotype came up many times. This chain connects TRBV7-2 to TRBJ2-1, with 9 positions matching TRBD2. The CDR3 covers 14 residues. Germline assignment: CDR1 SGHTA and CDR2 FQGNSA. Trimming cost V 1 base and J 9 bases; bases outside gene matches: 4. Here the CDR3 reads CASSLVGSGSEQFF. CDR3 sequence (DNA): TGTGCCAGCAGCTTAGTTGGTAGCGGGAGTGAGCAGTTCTTC. Full variable domain (outside the CDR3, taken from reference TRBV7-2 and TRBJ2-1): GAGVSQSPSNKVTEKGKDVELRCDPISGHTALYWYRQSLGQGLEFLIYFQGNSAPDKSGLPSDRFSAERTGGSVSTLTIQRTQQEDSAVYLCASSLVGSGSEQFFGPGTRLTVL.

This clonotype appeared many times. The chain links TRBV11-2 to TRBJ1-1; unclear D gene. Germline lookup yields CDR1 SGHAT and CDR2 FQNNGV. CDR3 length equals 13 residues. Between the trimmed V and J ends, which lost 2 bases and 0 bases, there was a span of 4 bases. The CDR3 sequence is CASSLRLNTEAFF. In DNA form, the CDR3 reads TGTGCCAGCAGCTTACGGTTGAACACTGAAGCTTTCTTT.

This clonotype was detected many times. Compared with germline, one end of the junction differs, possibly owing to a read error. J is TRBJ1-2 and V is TRBV5-1, with D uncertain. Germline V gives CDR1 SGHRS, CDR2 YFSETQ. This CDR3 has 12 residues. CDR3 DNA sequence: TGTGCCAGCAGCTTAGAGGGCTATGGCTACACCTTC. Its protein is CASSLEGYGYTF.

This clonotype was counted between two and nine times. The chain is built from TRBV4-2 and TRBJ2-1; 12 bases map to TRBD2. The CDR3 loop spans 19 amino acids. With V trimmed by 1 base and J by 0 bases, 7 bases remained unmatched. Germline assignment: CDR1 LGHNA and CDR2 YNFKEQ. The CDR3 DNA follows: TGTGCCAGCAGCCAAGTAGCGACTAGCGGGGGCCGCTCCTACAATGAGCAGTTCTTC. This encodes CASSQVATSGGRSYNEQFF.

The genes are TRBV5-1 and TRBJ1-1, with TRBD1 as a possible D gene (5 bases). The CDR3 is 15 residues long. The V gene lost 2 bases and the J gene lost 4 bases, with 15 bases spanning the gap. The germline gives CDR1 SGHRS, CDR2 YFSETQ. This chain's CDR3 is CASSFGPGRSTEAFF. Written as DNA, the CDR3 is TGCGCCAGCAGCTTTGGTCCAGGGCGGAGCACTGAAGCTTTCTTT.

This clonotype showed up many times. V and J are TRBV29-1 and TRBJ2-1; 10 bases fit TRBD2. CDR1 SQVTM and CDR2 ANQGSEA come from the germline V gene. J gave up 9 bases and V 3 bases, and 11 bases lay outside the gene matches. The CDR3 totals 15 residues. CDR3 in amino acids: CSVDGGASGRSEQFF. The CDR3 nucleotides are TGCAGCGTTGACGGTGGGGCTAGCGGGAGAAGTGAGCAGTTCTTC.

This clonotype was recorded a few times. The chain couples TRBV6-5 to TRBJ1-2; 7 bases align to TRBD1. With 2 bases clipped from V and 6 bases from J, the junction kept 9 bases outside the gene matches. From germline, CDR1 is MNHEY and CDR2 SVGAGI. This CDR3 region has 15 residues. The CDR3, as DNA: TGTGCCAGCAGTTACACACGACAGGGTGTCGATGGCTACACCTTC. Translating gives CASSYTRQGVDGYTF.

A remark on this clonotype: A junction boundary mismatches the germline segment, possibly from a read error. The J gene is TRBJ2-1, the V gene TRBV3-1, with D unresolved. The CDR3 is made up of 15 amino acids. CDR1 LGHDT and CDR2 YNNKEL come from the germline V gene (reference sequence). CDR3 region: CAISHWRSSYNEQFF. In nucleotides, the CDR3 is TGTGCCATCAGCCATTGGCGGAGCTCCTACAATGAGCAGTTCTTC.

V usage is TRBV5-1 and J usage is TRBJ1-1; the D is unclear. Germline V gene data show CDR1 as SGHRS and CDR2 as YFSETQ. The CDR3 has 15 amino acids. V lost 1 base to trimming and J lost 4 bases, with 14 bases between them. CDR3 nucleotides: TGCGCCAGCAGCTTGTTGGACGGGCGGGTCACTGAAGCTTTCTTT. Its protein is CASSLLDGRVTEAFF.

In its sample, this clonotype was seen a few times. CDR3 protein: CASSQTGRDTEAFF. The CDR3 DNA reads as TGTGCCAGCAGTCAGACAGGGAGGGACACTGAAGCTTTCTTT. The chain uses TRBV28 and TRBJ1-1; 7 bases fit TRBD1. Germline loops: CDR1 MDHEN, CDR2 SYDVKM. CDR3 length: 14 amino acids. V lost 5 bases and J lost 3; bases outside the gene matches: 6.